Listed below are T cell receptor beta chains from one sample, sequenced in a study of T cell repertoires in cytomegalovirus infection. These receptors lack a known antigen. MiXCR, applied by TCRdb to the reads, yields one record per CDR3 protein. Altogether about 400,000 distinct CDR3 sequences are present, about 34% being singletons, with the ten largest covering approximately 12%. The sample in question was cultured PBMCs, obtained from culture after CMV antigen stimulation. These receptors were collected from a human donor in good health (CMV status not recorded). Some clones in this sample may be carry-over from other donors' samples. The CDR3 runs from the conserved cysteine through the conserved F or W. A D gene is named only where the DNA matches it firmly. Not every row has a clone size; where given, it reads once, few, many or a size class.

J gene	clone size	D gene	V gene	CDR3 length	CDR3 protein	CDR3 DNA
TRBJ2-7	.	.	TRBV4-2	15	CASSQSKTDHYEQYF	TGTGCCAGCAGCCAGAGCAAGACAGACCACTACGAGCAGTACTTC
TRBJ2-7	.	.	TRBV5-1	14	CASSLGRLTYEQYF	TGCGCCAGCAGCTTGGGACGGTTGACCTACGAGCAGTACTTC
TRBJ2-1	few	TRBD2	TRBV7-2	15	CASSLVPGGGNEQFF	TGTGCCAGCAGCTTAGTCCCGGGAGGGGGTAATGAGCAGTTCTTC
TRBJ2-5	.	TRBD1	TRBV5-6	15	CASSHPGTGQETQYF	TGTGCCAGCAGCCACCCGGGGACAGGGCAGGAGACCCAGTACTTC
TRBJ2-3	many	TRBD2	TRBV7-2	15	CASSPLAGDPDTQYF	TGTGCCAGCAGCCCCCTAGCGGGAGACCCAGATACGCAGTATTTT
TRBJ2-7	.	.	TRBV6-2/TRBV6-3	14	CASRIRDTGYEQYF	TGTGCCAGCAGAATCAGGGATACGGGCTACGAGCAGTACTTC
TRBJ1-2	few	.	TRBV4-2	16	CASSQADRESKRGYTF	TGTGCCAGCAGCCAGGCCGACCGGGAGAGTAAGCGGGGCTACACCTTC
TRBJ2-7	few	.	TRBV6-2/TRBV6-3	11	CASSTFYEQYF	TGTGCCAGCAGTACGTTCTACGAGCAGTACTTC
TRBJ2-1	few	.	TRBV15	14	CATSRAMGVDEQFF	TGTGCCACCAGCAGAGCTATGGGAGTGGATGAGCAGTTCTTC
TRBJ2-7	.	TRBD2	TRBV11-1	14	CASSLRFLAGEQYF	TGTGCCAGCAGCTTAAGGTTTTTAGCGGGTGAGCAGTACTTC
TRBJ1-1	few	.	TRBV11-2	15	CASRTLRGANTEAFF	TGTGCCAGCAGGACCCTTAGGGGGGCGAACACTGAAGCTTTCTTT
TRBJ2-7	.	.	TRBV6-8	15	CASKPWESSSYEQYF	TGTGCCAGCAAGCCCTGGGAGAGCTCCTCCTACGAGCAGTACTTC
TRBJ2-2	few	.	TRBV6-2/TRBV6-3	15	CASSPGLTLGGELFF	TGTGCCAGCAGTCCCGGATTGACTTTGGGGGGGGAGCTGTTTTTT
TRBJ1-5	.	.	TRBV28	14	CASSWTAGNQPQHF	TGTGCCAGCAGTTGGACAGCGGGCAATCAGCCCCAGCATTTT
TRBJ2-6	.	.	TRBV29-1	14	CSVDRASGANVLTF	TGCAGCGTTGACAGGGCCTCTGGGGCCAACGTCCTGACTTTC
TRBJ1-5	few	.	TRBV6-2/TRBV6-3	13	CASRQESNQPQHF	TGTGCCAGCAGACAGGAGAGCAATCAGCCCCAGCATTTT
TRBJ1-1	.	TRBD1	TRBV7-2	16	CASSLGVQGGVTEAFF	TGTGCCAGCAGCTTGGGGGTACAGGGGGGGGTCACTGAAGCTTTCTTT
TRBJ2-7	.	.	TRBV29-1	11	CSVYQGYEQYF	TGCAGCGTATACCAGGGATACGAGCAGTACTTC
TRBJ1-3	.	.	TRBV7-2	16	CASSLAAVLSGNTIYF	TGTGCCAGCAGCTTAGCGGCAGTTTTATCTGGAAACACCATATATTTT
TRBJ2-1	few	.	TRBV7-2	12	CASSFFPLEQFF	TGTGCCAGCAGCTTTTTCCCCCTCGAGCAGTTCTTC
TRBJ2-1	few	TRBD2	TRBV5-4	16	CASSLGRGRTYNEQFF	TGTGCCAGCAGCTTGGGTCGCGGGAGGACATACAATGAGCAGTTCTTC
TRBJ2-3	few	.	TRBV7-2	15	CASSLWASSTDTQYF	TGTGCCAGCAGCTTATGGGCTAGCTCCACAGATACGCAGTATTTT
TRBJ2-1	many	TRBD2	TRBV7-2	17	CASSPWTSGRAHNEQFF	TGTGCCAGCAGCCCCTGGACTAGCGGGAGGGCCCACAATGAGCAGTTCTTC
TRBJ1-1	.	TRBD1	TRBV9	16	CASSVAAGTGRTEAFF	TGTGCCAGCAGCGTAGCAGCCGGGACAGGGAGGACTGAAGCTTTCTTT
TRBJ1-4	many	.	TRBV7-3	15	CASSLTGATNEKLFF	TGTGCCAGCAGCTTAACCGGTGCAACTAATGAAAAACTGTTTTTT
TRBJ1-4	.	.	TRBV5-4	13	CASSTDPKEKLFF	TGTGCCAGCAGCACCGACCCCAAGGAAAAACTGTTTTTT
TRBJ2-7	few	.	TRBV5-1	13	CASSSDSNYEQYF	TGCGCCAGCAGCTCGGACTCAAACTACGAGCAGTACTTC
TRBJ2-2	few	TRBD2	TRBV4-1	18	CASSLPLAGARNTGELFF	TGCGCCAGCAGCCTCCCTCTAGCGGGAGCCAGGAACACCGGGGAGCTGTTTTTT
TRBJ2-1	.	.	TRBV7-9	17	CASSTMRGFFRGSVQFF	TGTGCCAGCAGCACCATGCGAGGGTTTTTTCGGGGTTCAGTGCAGTTCTTC
TRBJ1-5	.	TRBD1	TRBV10-3	14	CAISEAGGRQPQHF	TGTGCCATCAGTGAGGCAGGGGGCCGGCAGCCCCAGCATTTT
TRBJ2-7	few	TRBD1	TRBV12-3/TRBV12-4	14	CASRRTDRGYEQYF	TGTGCCAGCAGACGAACCGACAGGGGCTACGAGCAGTACTTC
TRBJ1-2	few	.	TRBV2	15	CASSVGAPKGYGYTF	TGTGCCAGCAGTGTCGGGGCTCCAAAGGGCTATGGCTACACCTTC
TRBJ1-5	.	.	TRBV6-5	15	CASSPGPHFNQPQHF	TGTGCCAGCAGCCCCGGGCCCCACTTCAATCAGCCCCAGCATTTT
TRBJ1-1	few	TRBD1	TRBV6-2/TRBV6-3	16	CASSYSSAGGNTEAFF	TGTGCCAGCAGTTACTCTTCCGCAGGGGGGAACACTGAAGCTTTCTTT
TRBJ1-2	few	.	TRBV19	17	CASSIDLSNGLFYGYTF	TGTGCCAGTAGTATAGATCTCTCGAACGGATTATTCTATGGCTACACCTTC
TRBJ2-1	.	.	TRBV12-3/TRBV12-4	16	CASSWLGSGVTNEQFF	TGTGCCAGCAGCTGGCTCGGGTCGGGAGTTACCAATGAGCAGTTCTTC
TRBJ2-1	few	TRBD2	TRBV7-8	17	CASSLARLAGVLNEQFF	TGTGCCAGCAGCTTAGCGCGGCTAGCGGGAGTCTTGAATGAGCAGTTCTTC
TRBJ2-2	.	.	TRBV7-9	15	CASSSGLGGTGELFF	TGTGCCAGCAGCTCCGGACTAGGGGGCACCGGGGAGCTGTTTTTT
TRBJ2-1	.	TRBD1	TRBV20-1	16	CSARDPGQGAGNEQFF	TGCAGTGCTAGAGACCCCGGACAGGGGGCGGGAAATGAGCAGTTCTTC
TRBJ1-5	few	.	TRBV7-6	15	CASSLSSGVNQPQHF	TGTGCCAGCAGCTTATCATCAGGGGTCAATCAGCCCCAGCATTTT
TRBJ1-2	few	.	TRBV28	13	CASSSDRYQGYTF	TGTGCCAGCAGCTCCGACAGGTATCAAGGCTACACCTTC
TRBJ2-5	.	.	TRBV6-2/TRBV6-3	16	CASSYSIGIRQETQYF	TGTGCCAGCAGTTACTCGATCGGTATTCGCCAAGAGACCCAGTACTTC
TRBJ1-4	many	.	TRBV4-1	15	CASSPVTGMGEKLFF	TGCGCCAGCAGCCCTGTCACAGGGATGGGAGAAAAACTGTTTTTT
TRBJ2-2	many	.	TRBV15	13	CATSRDQAGELFF	TGTGCCACCAGCAGAGATCAGGCCGGGGAGCTGTTTTTT
TRBJ2-3	.	.	TRBV7-2	15	CASSFSGPQTDTQYF	TGTGCCAGCAGTTTTAGCGGCCCCCAAACAGATACGCAGTATTTT
TRBJ2-4	few	.	TRBV7-2	15	CASSLLVLAKNIQYF	TGTGCCAGCAGCTTACTCGTGCTAGCCAAAAACATTCAGTACTTC
TRBJ1-5	.	.	TRBV24-1	14	CATSERGAHQPQHF	TGTGCCACCAGTGAAAGGGGGGCACATCAGCCCCAGCATTTT